This TCR beta chain was sequenced in a study of blood T cell repertoires in COVID-19. Study-wide background: The United States, Italy and Spain were the sources of the acute and convalescent COVID-19 samples.

Patients of the Seattle cohort, enrolled during active infection, were followed longitudinally. The germline gives CDR1 KGHSH, CDR2 LQKENI. This CDR3 is 16 amino acids long. The V end was cut by 3 bases, the J end by 1 base, with 15 bases between. The authors' processing: For nucleated cells, counts were estimated from reference gene primer amplification. This table comes from immunoSEQ multiplex PCR, and its TCRdb copy is limited to in-frame clones, with some not included. V and J calls and clone size are copied from that table; D and trimming were computed from the DNA. The table has 200,000 or so clones, over 80% seen once; the top ten hold approximately 2.6%.

The rearrangement joins TRBV18 to TRBJ1-1, with TRBD1 as a possible D gene (5 bases). The sequence was obtained from a man aged 25 to 40 with COVID-19, enrolled during active disease. Material for sequencing was peripheral blood. CDR3 DNA sequence: TGTGCCAGCTCACCCTCACAGGTATTCAGGAACACTGAAGCTTTCTTT. Translation: CASSPSQVFRNTEAFF.